Listed below are T cell receptor beta chains from one sample, sequenced in a study of shared T cell receptors in the human thymus. Data came from immunoSEQ multiplex PCR; TCRdb stores just in-frame clones and leaves some out. The data show about 710,000 clones, roughly 86% seen once. This sample also appeared in a second study, on human thymus T cells.

Source material: thymocytes. The receptors shown here come from a boy younger than two with a congenital heart defect. Each CDR3 is given with its conserved first and last residue. Each record gives: clone size, J gene, CDR3 length, D gene, V gene, CDR3 protein, CDR3 DNA. A D gene is named only where the DNA matches it firmly. The size of a clone is reported for some rows only, either as once, few or many, or as a class for expanded clones.

. | TRBJ1-4 | 16 | TRBD1 | TRBV6-1 | CASSDFGQGALEKLFF | TGTGCCAGCAGTGATTTTGGGCAGGGGGCTTTGGAAAAACTGTTTTTT
once | TRBJ1-4 | 15 | TRBD1 | TRBV7-6 | CASSSLGGLGEKLFF | TGTGCCAGCAGCTCACTAGGGGGCCTGGGTGAAAAACTGTTTTTT
. | TRBJ1-1 | 14 | TRBD1 | TRBV2 | CASSDGQGGTEAFF | TGTGCCAGCAGCGATGGACAGGGTGGGACTGAAGCTTTCTTT
. | TRBJ1-5 | 15 | . | TRBV7-2 | CASSLALGGNQPQHF | TGTGCCAGCAGCTTAGCGCTCGGGGGGAATCAGCCCCAGCATTTT
. | TRBJ1-6 | 16 | . | TRBV7-9 | CASSLVLGLRDSPLHF | TGTGCCAGCAGCTTAGTTCTGGGGCTAAGGGATTCACCCCTCCACTTT
. | TRBJ1-6 | 15 | . | TRBV5-8 | CASSLEGQVNSPLHF | TGTGCCAGCAGCTTGGAAGGCCAGGTTAATTCACCCCTCCACTTT
few | TRBJ2-1 | 23 | . | TRBV21-1 | CASSRPPARPGSAGFRLYNEQFF | TGTGCCAGCAGCCGGCCCCCGGCCCGACCCGGAAGTGCGGGCTTTAGACTTTACAATGAGCAGTTCTTC
. | TRBJ2-3 | 14 | TRBD1 | TRBV5-6 | CASTGTGRTDTQYF | TGTGCCAGCACCGGGACAGGGAGGACAGATACGCAGTATTTT
. | TRBJ2-1 | 12 | . | TRBV27 | CASTFGGNEQFF | TGTGCCAGCACCTTCGGAGGCAATGAGCAGTTCTTC
. | TRBJ1-5 | 14 | . | TRBV27 | CASSPRTANQPQHF | TGTGCCAGCAGTCCCCGGACAGCGAATCAGCCCCAGCATTTT
. | TRBJ2-7 | 13 | TRBD1 | TRBV28 | CASEGQGSYEQYF | TGTGCCAGCGAGGGACAGGGATCCTACGAGCAGTACTTC
. | TRBJ2-1 | 15 | . | TRBV9 | CASSARDSPYNEQFF | TGTGCCAGCAGCGCCCGGGACTCTCCGTACAATGAGCAGTTCTTC